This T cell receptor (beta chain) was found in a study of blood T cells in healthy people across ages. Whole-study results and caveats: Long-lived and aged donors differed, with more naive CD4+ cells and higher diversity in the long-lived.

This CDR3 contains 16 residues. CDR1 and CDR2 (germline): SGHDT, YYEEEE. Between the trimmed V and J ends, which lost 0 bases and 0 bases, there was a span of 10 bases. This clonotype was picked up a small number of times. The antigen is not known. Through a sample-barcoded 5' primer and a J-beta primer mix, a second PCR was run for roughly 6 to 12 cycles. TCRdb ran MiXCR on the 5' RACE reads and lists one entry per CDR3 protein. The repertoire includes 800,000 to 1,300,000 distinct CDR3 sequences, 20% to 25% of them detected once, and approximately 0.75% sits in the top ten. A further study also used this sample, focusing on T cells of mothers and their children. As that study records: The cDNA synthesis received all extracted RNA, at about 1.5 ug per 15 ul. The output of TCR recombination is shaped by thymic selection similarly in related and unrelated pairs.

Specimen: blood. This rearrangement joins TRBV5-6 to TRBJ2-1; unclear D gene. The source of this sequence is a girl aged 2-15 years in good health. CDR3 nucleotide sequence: TGTGCCAGCAGCTTGGCCGTGGAAAGCTCCTACAATGAGCAGTTCTTC. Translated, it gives CASSLAVESSYNEQFF. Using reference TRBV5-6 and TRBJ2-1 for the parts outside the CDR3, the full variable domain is DAGVTQSPTHLIKTRGQQVTLRCSPKSGHDTVSWYQQALGQGPQFIFQYYEEEERQRGNFPDRFSGHQFPNYSSELNVNALLLGDSALYLCASSLAVESSYNEQFFGPGTRLTVL.